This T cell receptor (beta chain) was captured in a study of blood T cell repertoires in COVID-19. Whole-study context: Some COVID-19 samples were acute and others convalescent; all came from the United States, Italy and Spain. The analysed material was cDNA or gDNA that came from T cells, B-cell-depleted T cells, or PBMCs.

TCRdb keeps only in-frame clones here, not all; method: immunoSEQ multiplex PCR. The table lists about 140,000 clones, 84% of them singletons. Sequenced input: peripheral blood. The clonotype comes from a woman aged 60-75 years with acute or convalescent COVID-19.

CDR3 in DNA: TGTGCCAGCAGCGTAGACCCGGACAGGGACGAGCAGTACTTC. Residues: CASSVDPDRDEQYF. The V call is TRBV9, the J call TRBJ2-7; 8 bases are a match to TRBD1. CDR1 is SGDLS, CDR2 YYNGEE, per germline. After removal of 0 bases from V and 5 bases from J, the junction contained 4 bases not matched to a gene. CDR3 size: 14 residues.